The rows below give T cell receptor beta chains drawn from one sample of a study of identical twins. TCRdb re-derived calls from the 5' RACE reads in MiXCR, one entry per CDR3 protein. The sample holds approximately 1.8 million distinct CDR3 sequences, around 29% seen once. The sequenced sample consisted of cord blood. The receptors stem from a newborn girl in good health. CDR3s include the opening cysteine and the closing phenylalanine or tryptophan. Fields, in order: V gene, D gene, J gene, clone size, CDR3 DNA, CDR3 protein. D genes are given only for firm matches. Size is stated for part of the rows, as once, few or many counts, or as a class when the clone is expanded.

>TRBV2|-|TRBJ2-1|-
TGTGCCAGCAGTGAACCCGACAGATTCTACAATGAGCAGTTCTTC
CASSEPDRFYNEQFF
>TRBV27|TRBD1|TRBJ2-2|-
TGTGCCAGCAGTTCGGGACAGGGGGCGATCACCGGGGAGCTGTTTTTT
CASSSGQGAITGELFF
>TRBV6-4|TRBD1|TRBJ2-2|-
TGTGCCAGCAGTGACACCACAGGGGCCAACACCGGGGAGCTGTTTTTT
CASSDTTGANTGELFF
>TRBV24-1|-|TRBJ2-7|-
TGTGCCACCAGTGATTCGTTTGAGGGAGATGAGCAGTACTTC
CATSDSFEGDEQYF
>TRBV2|-|TRBJ2-1|few
TGTGCCAGCAGTGAAGGGGTCCGTACCTACAATGAGCAGTTCTTC
CASSEGVRTYNEQFF
>TRBV27|-|TRBJ1-6|-
TGTGCCAGCATGTTGGGGGTTTCCTATAATTCACCCCTCCACTTT
CASMLGVSYNSPLHF
>TRBV21-1|-|TRBJ1-1|-
TGTGCCAGCAGCAAAGCGGCCGACAGACAGGAAAGCACTGAAGCTTTCTTT
CASSKAADRQESTEAFF
>TRBV20-1|-|TRBJ2-5|-
TGCAGCACCACGGACTGGAAACGGGCGGAGACCCAGTACTTC
CSTTDWKRAETQYF
>TRBV5-6|TRBD2|TRBJ2-1|-
TGTGCCAGCACCCGTAAGGTCCTAGCGGGAGGCCTCTTCTACAATGAGCAGTTCTTC
CASTRKVLAGGLFYNEQFF
>TRBV29-1|TRBD1|TRBJ2-7|-
TGCAGCGTTGAAACAGGGGGTATGTACGAGCAGTACTTC
CSVETGGMYEQYF
>TRBV14|-|TRBJ2-1|few
TGTGCCAGCAGCCCGGGACTCCCCTTCGGCAATGAGCAGTTCTTC
CASSPGLPFGNEQFF
>TRBV3-1|-|TRBJ2-7|once
TGTGCCAGCAGCCAAAGGGGAACCGAGCAGTACTTC
CASSQRGTEQYF
>TRBV20-1|-|TRBJ2-7|many
TGCAGTGCTCCGACGGACTCCTACGAGCAGTACTTC
CSAPTDSYEQYF
>TRBV2|TRBD2|TRBJ2-3|many
TGTGCCAGCAGTGGGCTAGCGGCCACAGATACGCAGTATTTT
CASSGLAATDTQYF
>TRBV7-6|TRBD2|TRBJ2-3|-
TGTGCCAGCAGCTTAACAGCGGGGGATACAGATACGCAGTATTTT
CASSLTAGDTDTQYF
>TRBV9|-|TRBJ1-2|-
TGTGCCAGCAGCAAAGGGGTCCCTGGCTATGGCTACACCTTC
CASSKGVPGYGYTF
>TRBV9|TRBD2|TRBJ2-1|few
TGTGCCAGCAGCGTAGAGGGTGGGACTAGCGGGGCCGTTAGGGAGCAGTTCTTC
CASSVEGGTSGAVREQFF
>TRBV25-1|TRBD1|TRBJ1-2|few
TGTGCCAGCAGTGAATCCCGGACAGGGGGCAATGGCTACACCTTC
CASSESRTGGNGYTF